This TCR beta chain appears in the sequencing data of a study of control samples from healthy donors and cancer patients. Produced via immunoSEQ multiplex PCR; TCRdb's table is partial and in-frame only. The sample carries around 190,000 clones, approximately 90% recorded once. V was cut by 5 bases and J by 2 bases, with 13 bases left in between. CDR3 size: 15 residues. Looked up from germline, CDR1 is SGHTA and CDR2 is FQGNSA. Sequenced sample: blood. This chain uses TRBV7-2 with TRBJ2-1; D remains unclear. This clonotype originated in a young man in good health. DNA for the CDR3: TGTGCCAGCAGCCTTAGACTCGACCCCTACAATGAGCAGTTCTTC. Translated, it gives CASSLRLDPYNEQFF.